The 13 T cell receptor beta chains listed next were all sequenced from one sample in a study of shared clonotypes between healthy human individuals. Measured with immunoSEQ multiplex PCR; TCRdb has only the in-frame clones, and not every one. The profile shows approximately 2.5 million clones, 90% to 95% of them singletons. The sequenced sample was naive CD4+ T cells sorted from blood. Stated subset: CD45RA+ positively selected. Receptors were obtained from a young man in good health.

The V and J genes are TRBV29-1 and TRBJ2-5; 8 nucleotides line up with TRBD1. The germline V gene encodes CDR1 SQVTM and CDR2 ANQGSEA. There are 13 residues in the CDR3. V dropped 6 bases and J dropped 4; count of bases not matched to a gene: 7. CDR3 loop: CSVETGVGETQYF. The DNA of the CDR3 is TGCAGCGTCGAGACAGGGGTAGGAGAGACCCAGTACTTC.

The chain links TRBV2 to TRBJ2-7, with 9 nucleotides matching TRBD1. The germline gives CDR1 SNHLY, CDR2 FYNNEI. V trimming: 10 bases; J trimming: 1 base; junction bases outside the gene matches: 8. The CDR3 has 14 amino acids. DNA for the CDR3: TGTGCCACCAAGGGGACAGGGCAGTCCTACGAGCAGTACTTC. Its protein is CATKGTGQSYEQYF. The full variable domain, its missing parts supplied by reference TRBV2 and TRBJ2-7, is EPEVTQTPSHQVTQMGQEVILRCVPISNHLYFYWYRQILGQKVEFLVSFYNNEISEKSEIFDDQFSVERPDGSNFTLKIRSTKLEDSAMYFCATKGTGQSYEQYFGPGTRLTVT.

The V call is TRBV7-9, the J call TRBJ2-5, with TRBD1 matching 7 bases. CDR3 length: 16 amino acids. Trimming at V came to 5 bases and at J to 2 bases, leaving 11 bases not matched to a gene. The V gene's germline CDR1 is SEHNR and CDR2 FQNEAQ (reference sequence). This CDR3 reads CASSRFGDRSQETQYF. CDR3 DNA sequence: TGTGCCAGCAGCCGTTTCGGGGACAGATCGCAAGAGACCCAGTACTTC.

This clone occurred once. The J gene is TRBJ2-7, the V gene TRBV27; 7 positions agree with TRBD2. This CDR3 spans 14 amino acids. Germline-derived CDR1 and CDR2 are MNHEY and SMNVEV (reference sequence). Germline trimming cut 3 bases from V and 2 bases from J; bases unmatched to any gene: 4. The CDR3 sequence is CASSFGGGAYEQYF. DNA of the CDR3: TGTGCCAGCAGTTTCGGCGGGGGAGCCTACGAGCAGTACTTC.

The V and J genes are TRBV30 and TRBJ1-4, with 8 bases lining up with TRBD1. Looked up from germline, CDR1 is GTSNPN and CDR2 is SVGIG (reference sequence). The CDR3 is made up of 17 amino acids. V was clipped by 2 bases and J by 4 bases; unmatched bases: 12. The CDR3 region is CAWSRGQGSIGNEKLFF. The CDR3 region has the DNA TGTGCCTGGAGTAGAGGACAGGGAAGCATCGGTAATGAAAAACTGTTTTTT. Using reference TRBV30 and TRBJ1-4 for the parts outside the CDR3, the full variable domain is SQTIHQWPATLVQPVGSPLSLECTVEGTSNPNLYWYRQAAGRGLQLLFYSVGIGQISSEVPQNLSASRPQDRQFILSSKKLLLSDSGFYLCAWSRGQGSIGNEKLFFGSGTQLSVL.

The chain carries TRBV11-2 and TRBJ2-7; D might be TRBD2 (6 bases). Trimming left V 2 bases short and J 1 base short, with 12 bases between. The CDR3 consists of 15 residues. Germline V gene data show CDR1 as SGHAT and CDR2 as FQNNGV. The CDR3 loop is CASSLLPSESYEQYF. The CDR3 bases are TGTGCCAGCAGCTTATTGCCTAGCGAGTCCTACGAGCAGTACTTC.

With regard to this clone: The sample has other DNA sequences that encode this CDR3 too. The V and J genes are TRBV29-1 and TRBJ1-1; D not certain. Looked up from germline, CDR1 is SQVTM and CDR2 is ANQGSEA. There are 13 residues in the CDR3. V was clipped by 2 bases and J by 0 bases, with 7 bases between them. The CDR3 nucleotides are TGCAGCGTTGAAAAGCAGATGAACACTGAAGCTTTCTTT. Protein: CSVEKQMNTEAFF.

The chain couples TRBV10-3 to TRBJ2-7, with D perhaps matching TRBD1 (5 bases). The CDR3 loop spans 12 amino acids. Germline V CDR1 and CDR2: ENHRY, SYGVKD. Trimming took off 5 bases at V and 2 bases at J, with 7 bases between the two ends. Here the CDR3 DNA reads TGTGCCATCAGTCAGGGAACCTACGAGCAGTACTTC. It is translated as CAISQGTYEQYF.

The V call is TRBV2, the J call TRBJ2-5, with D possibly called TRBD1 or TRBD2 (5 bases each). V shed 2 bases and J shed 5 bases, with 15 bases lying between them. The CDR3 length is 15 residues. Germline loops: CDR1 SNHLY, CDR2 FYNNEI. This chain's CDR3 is CASSEYGASSETQYF. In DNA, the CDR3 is TGTGCCAGCAGTGAATATGGGGCTAGCTCTGAGACCCAGTACTTC.

CDR3 region: CASGPQGAGTNEKLFF. In DNA, the CDR3 is TGTGCTAGTGGCCCACAGGGGGCAGGAACTAATGAAAAACTGTTTTTT. The chain carries TRBV12-5 and TRBJ1-4; 9 bases match TRBD1. The trim removed 6 bases at V and 1 base at J, leaving 6 bases unmatched. CDR1 and CDR2 from the germline V gene are LGHNT and FRNRAP. The CDR3 is 16 residues long.

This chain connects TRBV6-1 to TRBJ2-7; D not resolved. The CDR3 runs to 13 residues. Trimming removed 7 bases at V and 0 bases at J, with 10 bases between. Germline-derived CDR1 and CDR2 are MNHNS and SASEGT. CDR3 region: CASTQILSYEQYF. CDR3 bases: TGTGCCAGCACCCAGATCCTCTCCTACGAGCAGTACTTC.

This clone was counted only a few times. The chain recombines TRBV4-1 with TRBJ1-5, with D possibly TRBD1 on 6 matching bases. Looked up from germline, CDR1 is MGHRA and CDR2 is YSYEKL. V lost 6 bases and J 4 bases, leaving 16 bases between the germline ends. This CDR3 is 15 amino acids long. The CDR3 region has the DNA TGCGCCAGCAGAGAACAGGGATCACCGAATCAGCCCCAGCATTTT. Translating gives CASREQGSPNQPQHF.

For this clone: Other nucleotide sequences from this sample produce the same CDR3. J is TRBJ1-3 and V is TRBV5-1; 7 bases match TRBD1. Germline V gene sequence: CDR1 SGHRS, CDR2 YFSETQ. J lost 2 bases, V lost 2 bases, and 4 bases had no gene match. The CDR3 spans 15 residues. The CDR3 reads CASSLEGGPGNTIYF. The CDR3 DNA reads TGCGCCAGCAGCTTAGAAGGGGGCCCTGGAAACACCATATATTTT.